One and the same sample provided the 9 T cell receptor beta chains below, sequenced in a study of blood T cell repertoires in COVID-19. Clones were read by immunoSEQ multiplex PCR, and TCRdb kept only the in-frame ones, dropping some. This sample has under 170,000 clones; approximately 88% occur once, and the top ten carry roughly 2%. Specimen: peripheral blood. These receptor sequences come from an older man with acute or convalescent COVID-19.

The J gene is TRBJ2-3, the V gene TRBV18; TRBD2 is a possible D gene (6 bases). Trimming took 3 bases from V and 1 from J, leaving 14 bases between them. CDR3 length: 16 amino acids. Germline V CDR1 and CDR2: KGHSH, LQKENI. CDR3 region: CASSPPIAGRTDTQYF. As DNA, the CDR3 is TGTGCCAGCTCACCCCCTATCGCGGGGCGCACAGATACGCAGTATTTT.

The chain carries TRBV3-1 (or the pseudogene TRBV3-2) and TRBJ1-4; D unclear. Trimming shortened V by 4 bases and J by 0 bases, and 6 bases separated the two germline ends. The CDR3 loop spans 14 amino acids. Germline V CDR1 and CDR2: LGHDT, YNNKEL (reference sequence). The CDR3, as DNA: TGTGCCAGCAGCCCGGGGTCAACTAATGAAAAACTGTTTTTT. As protein: CASSPGSTNEKLFF.

The V and J genes are TRBV18 and TRBJ2-1; 14 nucleotides match TRBD2. This CDR3 has 17 amino acids. Germline V lookup: CDR1 KGHSH, CDR2 LQKENI. The ends lost 6 bases at V and 1 base at J; junction bases unmatched: 5. CDR3 nucleotides: TGTGCCAGCTCCCCGGGGACTAGCGGGAGTTCCTACAATGAGCAGTTCTTC. This gives the protein CASSPGTSGSSYNEQFF.

The chain is built from TRBV5-1 and TRBJ2-2, with no clear D. Trimming pared 3 bases from V and 4 bases from J, leaving 7 bases between. Germline assignment: CDR1 SGHRS and CDR2 YFSETQ. The CDR3 runs to 13 residues. CDR3: CASSSTSTGELFF. Here the CDR3 DNA reads TGCGCCAGCAGCTCCACGAGCACCGGGGAGCTGTTTTTT. The full variable domain, completed using reference TRBV5-1 and TRBJ2-2, is KAGVTQTPRYLIKTRGQQVTLSCSPISGHRSVSWYQQTPGQGLQFLFEYFSETQRNKGNFPGRFSGRQFSNSRSEMNVSTLELGDSALYLCASSSTSTGELFFGEGSRLTVL.

The J gene is TRBJ1-1, the V gene TRBV6-5; D may be TRBD1 (6 bases). The CDR3 has 14 amino acids. Between the trimmed V and J ends, which lost 8 bases and 1 base, there was a span of 14 bases. Looked up from germline, CDR1 is MNHEY and CDR2 is SVGAGI. This CDR3 is CASRLGTKNTEAFF. CDR3 nucleotides: TGTGCCAGCCGCCTCGGGACAAAGAACACTGAAGCTTTCTTT.

This clone was picked up a small number of times. The chain is built from TRBV5-1 and TRBJ2-7; 8 bases agree with TRBD1. Germline V lookup: CDR1 SGHRS, CDR2 YFSETQ. The CDR3 contains 15 residues. The ends lost 0 bases at V and 4 bases at J; junction bases unmatched: 6. CDR3 coding DNA: TGCGCCAGCAGCTTGGGGGCAGGGGGCAATTACGAGCAGTACTTC. Its translation: CASSLGAGGNYEQYF.

V gene TRBV6-1 combines with J gene TRBJ2-1, with D perhaps matching TRBD2 (6 bases). CDR1 and CDR2 from the germline V gene are MNHNS and SASEGT. Trimming shortened V by 2 bases and J by 2 bases, and 13 bases separated the two germline ends. There are 16 residues in the CDR3. The DNA of the CDR3 is TGTGCCAGCAGTGAACGACCGGGGACTCCCTACAATGAGCAGTTCTTC. Translation: CASSERPGTPYNEQFF.

The J gene is TRBJ2-7, the V gene TRBV7-9; 9 bases are a match to TRBD1. This CDR3 is built from 14 residues. The trim removed 5 bases at V and 9 bases at J, leaving 11 bases unmatched. Germline-derived CDR1 and CDR2 are SEHNR and FQNEAQ (reference sequence). The CDR3 DNA is TGTGCCAGCAGCCCTCCTGGACAGGGGAAGTGGCAGTACTTC. Protein product: CASSPPGQGKWQYF.

The gene calls are TRBV5-5 and TRBJ2-5, with TRBD1 as a possible D gene (7 bases). The germline V gene encodes CDR1 SGHKS and CDR2 YYEKEE (reference sequence). V dropped 0 bases and J dropped 4 bases, with 13 bases sitting between them. The CDR3 consists of 15 residues. The CDR3 here is CASSLVRQGGETQYF. The CDR3, as DNA: TGTGCCAGCAGCTTGGTGAGGCAGGGGGGAGAGACCCAGTACTTC.